One TCR beta chain is described in this entry. Germline lookup yields CDR1 SGHTA and CDR2 FQGNSA. The ends were cut back, 1 base at V and 7 bases at J, with 8 bases in the middle. The CDR3 has 13 residues. The source of the sample is a study of blood T cell repertoires in COVID-19. Study information: T cells, B-cell-depleted T cells, or PBMCs supplied cDNA or gDNA.

In the original analysis: Amplified reference gene primers provided the basis for estimating nucleated cell counts. Repertoires were generated with immunoSEQ multiplex PCR, while TCRdb's copy carries only in-frame clones and drops some. The DNA gave D and trimming, while V, J and clone size come from that table. The table includes about 120,000 clones, nearly 90% detected once. This chain joins TRBV7-2 and TRBJ2-1; D unresolved. The specimen was peripheral blood. The clonotype originates from an older woman with COVID-19, enrolled during active disease. For the CDR3, the DNA is TGTGCCAGCAGCTTAGTAGTCGCGAATGAGCAGTTCTTC. It yields the protein CASSLVVANEQFF.